This T cell receptor beta chain was captured in a study of glioma-infiltrating T cells. The study, taken as a whole, reports: Very few CDR3 sequences were shared between tissue and blood.

The CDR3 extends over 16 amino acids. Germline V gene lookup returns CDR1 SQVTM and CDR2 ANQGSEA. In regard to this clonotype: Antigen specificity is unknown. At one of its ends the junction is not consistent with the germline gene, which may arise from a read error.

TCR alpha and beta CDR3 regions were amplified from RNA using iRepertoire nested multiplex PCR. Each CDR3 protein gets one entry after TCRdb re-called the multiplex PCR reads with MiXCR. The sample includes about 400,000 distinct CDR3 sequences, about two fifths of them seen just once. The receptor was isolated from a human donor with low-grade glioma or glioblastoma, undergoing nonglioma brain surgery, or in good health (not recorded which). The V gene is TRBV29-1, the J gene TRBJ1-3; 7 nucleotides match TRBD1. The sequenced sample was glioma tissue, nonneoplastic brain tissue, or PBMCs (not recorded which). The CDR3 DNA sequence: TGCATCGTTCAACACCGGGACAGTCTCTCTGGAAACACCATATATTTT. Protein sequence: CIVQHRDSLSGNTIYF.